The rows below give T cell receptor beta chains drawn from one sample of a study of beta chain features in type 1 diabetes. The data were produced by immunoSEQ multiplex PCR, yet TCRdb's version contains in-frame clones alone and is incomplete. The table records about 740,000 clones, around an eighth of them present only once. Material: naive CD4+ T cells from blood. These receptors were taken from a man aged 18 to 30 with type 1 diabetes. CDR3s include the opening cysteine and the closing phenylalanine or tryptophan. The D gene is left open where the match is weak. Some rows mark clone size as missing; the rest say once, few, many or name a class of expanded clone.

abundance: .; d_gene: TRBD1; j_gene: TRBJ2-1; v_gene: TRBV9; CDR3aa: CASSVWLGGLNEQFF; CDR3nt: TGTGCCAGCAGCGTATGGTTAGGGGGCCTTAATGAGCAGTTCTTC
abundance: .; d_gene: .; j_gene: TRBJ2-5; v_gene: TRBV7-8; CDR3aa: CASSPNWSFQETQYF; CDR3nt: TGTGCCAGCAGCCCAAACTGGAGTTTCCAAGAGACCCAGTACTTC
abundance: .; d_gene: TRBD1; j_gene: TRBJ1-1; v_gene: TRBV9; CDR3aa: CASSVRDRTYADTEAFF; CDR3nt: TGTGCCAGCAGCGTGCGGGACAGGACTTACGCGGACACTGAAGCTTTCTTT
abundance: few; d_gene: .; j_gene: TRBJ2-7; v_gene: TRBV29-1; CDR3aa: CSVVGTSYEQYF; CDR3nt: TGCAGCGTTGTGGGCACCTCCTACGAGCAGTACTTC
abundance: few; d_gene: .; j_gene: TRBJ2-7; v_gene: TRBV25-1; CDR3aa: CASSEPQGEQYF; CDR3nt: TGTGCCAGCAGTGAACCTCAGGGGGAGCAGTACTTC
abundance: .; d_gene: .; j_gene: TRBJ1-6; v_gene: TRBV13; CDR3aa: CASSLMPGDSPLHF; CDR3nt: TGTGCCAGCAGCTTAATGCCAGGGGATTCACCCCTCCACTTT
abundance: .; d_gene: .; j_gene: TRBJ2-7; v_gene: TRBV11-2; CDR3aa: CASSLVYEQYF; CDR3nt: TGTGCCAGCAGCTTAGTTTACGAGCAGTACTTC
abundance: .; d_gene: .; j_gene: TRBJ1-4; v_gene: TRBV10-3; CDR3aa: CAISESTAAPEKLFF; CDR3nt: TGTGCCATCAGTGAGTCAACGGCAGCCCCGGAAAAACTGTTTTTT
abundance: few; d_gene: TRBD1; j_gene: TRBJ1-4; v_gene: TRBV18; CDR3aa: CASSRTGGGEKLFF; CDR3nt: TGTGCCAGCTCACGGACAGGGGGCGGAGAAAAACTGTTTTTT
abundance: .; d_gene: TRBD2; j_gene: TRBJ2-3; v_gene: TRBV19; CDR3aa: CASTPGLAGVADTQYF; CDR3nt: TGTGCCAGTACTCCGGGACTAGCGGGGGTAGCGGATACGCAGTATTTT
abundance: .; d_gene: TRBD2; j_gene: TRBJ2-3; v_gene: TRBV27; CDR3aa: CASSRAGTTRDTQYF; CDR3nt: TGTGCCAGCAGCCGAGCCGGGACTACTCGAGATACGCAGTATTTT
abundance: few; d_gene: .; j_gene: TRBJ1-1; v_gene: TRBV29-1; CDR3aa: CSVGLQGLEAFF; CDR3nt: TGCAGCGTTGGCCTACAGGGATTAGAAGCTTTCTTT
abundance: few; d_gene: .; j_gene: TRBJ1-2; v_gene: TRBV30; CDR3aa: CAWSDKGVDYGYTF; CDR3nt: TGTGCCTGGAGTGATAAGGGGGTTGACTATGGCTACACCTTC
abundance: few; d_gene: .; j_gene: TRBJ1-2; v_gene: TRBV18; CDR3aa: CASSPTPRENGYTF; CDR3nt: TGTGCCAGCTCACCAACTCCCCGGGAGAATGGCTACACCTTC
abundance: .; d_gene: TRBD1; j_gene: TRBJ1-1; v_gene: TRBV29-1; CDR3aa: CSVRAGTGLTEAFF; CDR3nt: TGCAGCGTTAGAGCCGGGACAGGGCTTACTGAAGCTTTCTTT